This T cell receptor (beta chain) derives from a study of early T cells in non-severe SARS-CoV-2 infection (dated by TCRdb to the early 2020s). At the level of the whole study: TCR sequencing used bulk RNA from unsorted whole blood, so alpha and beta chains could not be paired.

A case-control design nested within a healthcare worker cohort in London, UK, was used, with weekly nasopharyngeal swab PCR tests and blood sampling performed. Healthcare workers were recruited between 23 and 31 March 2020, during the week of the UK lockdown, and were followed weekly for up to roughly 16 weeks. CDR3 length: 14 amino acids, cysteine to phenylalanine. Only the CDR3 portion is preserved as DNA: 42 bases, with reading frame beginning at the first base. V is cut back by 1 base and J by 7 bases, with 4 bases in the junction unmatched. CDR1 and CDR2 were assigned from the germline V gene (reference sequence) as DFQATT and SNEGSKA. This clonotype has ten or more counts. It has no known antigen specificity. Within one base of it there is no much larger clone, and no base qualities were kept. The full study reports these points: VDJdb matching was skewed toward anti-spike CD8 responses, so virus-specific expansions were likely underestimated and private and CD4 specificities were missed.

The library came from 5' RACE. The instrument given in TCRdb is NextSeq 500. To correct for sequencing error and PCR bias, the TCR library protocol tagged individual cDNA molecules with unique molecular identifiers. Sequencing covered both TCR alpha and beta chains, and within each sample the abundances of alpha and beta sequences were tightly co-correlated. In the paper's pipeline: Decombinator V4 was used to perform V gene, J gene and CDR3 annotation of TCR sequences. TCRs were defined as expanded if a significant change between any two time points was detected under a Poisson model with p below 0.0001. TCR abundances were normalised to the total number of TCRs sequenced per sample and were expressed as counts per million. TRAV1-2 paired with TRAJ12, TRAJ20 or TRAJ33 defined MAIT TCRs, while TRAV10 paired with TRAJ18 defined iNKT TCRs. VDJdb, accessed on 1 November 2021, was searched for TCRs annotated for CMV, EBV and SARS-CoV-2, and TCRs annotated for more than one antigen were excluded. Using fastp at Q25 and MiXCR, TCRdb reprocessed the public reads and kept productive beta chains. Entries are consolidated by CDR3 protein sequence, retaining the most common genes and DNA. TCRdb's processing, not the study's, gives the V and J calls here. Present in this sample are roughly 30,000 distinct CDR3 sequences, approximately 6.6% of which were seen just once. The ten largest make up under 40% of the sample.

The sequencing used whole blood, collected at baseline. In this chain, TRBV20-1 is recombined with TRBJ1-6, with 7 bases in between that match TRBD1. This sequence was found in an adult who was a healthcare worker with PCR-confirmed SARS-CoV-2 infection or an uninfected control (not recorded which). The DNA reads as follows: TGCAGTGCTAGAGCGGGACAGCACAATTCACCCCTCCACTTT. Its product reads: CSARAGQHNSPLHF.